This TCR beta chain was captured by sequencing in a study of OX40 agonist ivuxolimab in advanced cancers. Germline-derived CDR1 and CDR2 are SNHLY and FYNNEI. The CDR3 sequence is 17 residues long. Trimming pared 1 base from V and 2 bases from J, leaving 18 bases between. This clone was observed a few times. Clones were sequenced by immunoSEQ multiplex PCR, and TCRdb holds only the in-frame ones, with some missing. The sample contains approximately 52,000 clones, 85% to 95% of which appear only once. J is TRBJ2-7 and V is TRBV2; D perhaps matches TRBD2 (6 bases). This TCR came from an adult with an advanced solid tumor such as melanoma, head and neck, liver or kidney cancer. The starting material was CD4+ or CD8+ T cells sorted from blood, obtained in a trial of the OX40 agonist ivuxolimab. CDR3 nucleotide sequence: TGTGCCAGCAGTGAAGAACCGGCGGGGTTTCGACCCTACGAGCAGTACTTC. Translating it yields CASSEEPAGFRPYEQYF.